This TCR beta chain was recovered during a study of blood T cell repertoires in COVID-19 (dated by TCRdb to about 2020). Background on the whole study: Samples covering the acute and convalescent phases of COVID-19 were provided by collaborators in the United States, Italy and Spain. The prospective study material was composed of cDNA or gDNA derived from T cells, B-cell-depleted T cells, or PBMCs. Subjects who had been exposed to COVID-19, were actively infected with it, or had recovered from it provided the deeply sampled blood TCRbeta repertoires that made up the dataset. The repertoires were released in a freely available public database intended as a resource for research on the immune response to SARS-CoV-2. The samples were drawn from the first 160 participants of the ongoing ImmuneRACE study and from under 1,500 subjects provided by 6 global collaborators. A de-identified subject ID, COVID-19 status, age in years and sex were almost always included in the sample metadata. Where available, HLA class I and class II types were taken from metadata supplied by the sample provider and were not determined by assay-based typing. Here is what the overall study found, with its caveats: The amount of clinical and demographic metadata varied by source and participant and was provided uncurated.

Whole blood was collected in K2EDTA tubes by collaborating institutions according to the institutions' own protocols. For TCRbeta analysis, collaborators shipped samples as frozen whole blood, isolated PBMCs, or DNA extracted from either of those sample types. The immunoSEQ Assay, a bias-controlled multiplex PCR, was used to amplify TCRbeta CDR3 regions from genomic DNA. The source study handled its data this way. Nucleated cell counts per sample were estimated from amplification of reference gene primers within the assay. To quantify the absolute abundance of each unique TCRbeta CDR3 rearrangement, sequence reads were collapsed and filtered. Productive Simpson clonality was computed per sample as the square root of Simpson's diversity index over productive rearrangements. The clones in this table, taken by TCRdb from immuneACCESS, are in-frame only. Not every clone is retained; where verified, under half of the shortfall comes from an unresolved V gene, and the cause of the rest is unknown. V and J calls and clone size are copied from that table; D and trimming were computed from the DNA. Across this sample there are about 48,000 clones, with about 86% seen only once. The ten largest clones take up around 3% of the sample.

Reading the germline V gene gives CDR1 SNHLY and CDR2 FYNNEI. Between the V and J ends, shortened by 6 bases and 4 bases respectively, the junction contains 4 bases. Inclusive of the bounding cysteine and phenylalanine, the CDR3 is 11 residues long. Solely the CDR3 DNA is kept, with 33 bases framed from the first base. In regard to this clone: Its target antigen remains unknown. No much larger clonotype is one base removed from it; base qualities were not supplied.

In this chain, TRBV2 is recombined with TRBJ2-4, with the D gene call left open. This TCR was sampled from an elderly woman with acute or convalescent COVID-19. Sequenced material: peripheral blood. The sequence in DNA is TGTGCCAGCAGCAGTAAAAACATTCAGTACTTC. It is translated as CASSSKNIQYF.